These 14 T cell receptor beta chains came from one sample sequenced in a study of Graves' ophthalmopathy and Graves' hyperthyroidism. The sequenced template was RNA, covering the TCR beta CDR3 region. HTBI primers served in a first-round RT-PCR, which a second-round multiplex PCR followed. One entry per CDR3 protein results from TCRdb running MiXCR on the multiplex PCR reads. The top ten hold 9% to 15% of the sample, which has approximately 330,000 distinct CDR3 sequences, roughly a sixth seen once. Sequencing used peripheral blood. The origin of the receptors is an adult man with Graves' ophthalmopathy.

The genes are TRBV12-3 or TRBV12-4 and TRBJ1-5; D gene ambiguous. The CDR3 is made up of 13 amino acids. Trimming took 5 bases from V and 6 from J, leaving 11 bases between them. CDR3 region: CASSPLIGQPQHF. The CDR3 DNA is TGTGCCAGCAGTCCCCTCATTGGTCAGCCCCAGCATTTT.

This clonotype was counted many times. The rearrangement links TRBV18 to TRBJ1-1, with D possibly matching TRBD1 (6 bases). Trimming pared 5 bases from V and 4 bases from J, leaving 20 bases between. Germline V CDR1 and CDR2: KGHSH, LQKENI. The CDR3 extends over 16 amino acids. CDR3 sequence reads: CASSSEWGRGITEAFF. The CDR3 DNA reads TGTGCCAGCTCATCCGAGTGGGGCAGGGGCATCACTGAAGCTTTCTTT.

This clonotype was seen more than once but under ten times. As the CDR3 is not closed by the conserved phenylalanine or tryptophan, this likely results from a read error. The genes are TRBV12-3 or TRBV12-4 and TRBJ1-5, with D hard to call. The CDR3 consists of 14 residues. The ends were cut back, 6 bases at V and 10 bases at J, with 19 bases in the middle. Written as DNA, the CDR3 is TGTGCCAGCAGCCCCGGAGGGAACCCGGGCCCCCAGCATGTT. Translation: CASSPGGNPGPQHV.

This clonotype was observed a handful of times. Since a much larger clone is just one base distant, this may be a read error. This chain joins TRBV7-6 and TRBJ1-2, with D possibly matching TRBD1 (6 bases). CDR1 is SGHVS and CDR2 is FNYEAQ in the germline V gene. CDR3 length: 14 amino acids. The germline V and J ends were trimmed by 6 bases and 6 bases, with 17 bases remaining between them. The CDR3 DNA sequence: TGTGCCAGCAGTCTCAACACAGGGCAGCATGGCTACACCTTC. Residues: CASSLNTGQHGYTF.

The sample holds a few counts of this clonotype. The V and J genes are TRBV5-1 and TRBJ2-7; possibly TRBD1 for D (6 bases). V lost 1 base to trimming and J lost 0 bases, with 11 bases between them. The CDR3 spans 15 residues. CDR1 SGHRS and CDR2 YFSETQ come from the germline V gene. CDR3 region: CASSLRQGSSYEQYF. CDR3 coding DNA: TGCGCCAGCAGCTTGCGGCAGGGGAGCTCCTACGAGCAGTACTTC. Complete variable domain (other parts from reference TRBV5-1 and TRBJ2-7): KAGVTQTPRYLIKTRGQQVTLSCSPISGHRSVSWYQQTPGQGLQFLFEYFSETQRNKGNFPGRFSGRQFSNSRSEMNVSTLELGDSALYLCASSLRQGSSYEQYFGPGTRLTVT.

This clonotype was observed many times. V usage is TRBV6-5 and J usage is TRBJ2-6, with TRBD1 matching over 10 bases. Germline CDR1 reads MNHEY; CDR2 reads SVGAGI. This CDR3 comprises 17 residues. The V segment lost 2 bases and the J segment 0 bases; nucleotides outside the gene matches: 1. This chain's CDR3 is CASSYGTGVSGANVLTF. For the CDR3, the DNA is TGTGCCAGCAGTTACGGGACAGGGGTCTCTGGGGCCAACGTCCTGACTTTC.

The sample holds many counts of this clonotype. The chain combines TRBV20-1 with TRBJ2-7; D call uncertain. The CDR3 covers 11 residues. CDR1 and CDR2 (germline): DFQATT, SNEGSKA (reference sequence). Trimming pared 6 bases from V and 5 bases from J, leaving 11 bases between. CDR3 protein: CSALTPHEQYF. The CDR3 DNA is TGCAGTGCCCTCACCCCCCACGAGCAGTACTTC.

The V call is TRBV20-1, the J call TRBJ1-6; D unclear. CDR3 length: 11 amino acids. Trimming pared 3 bases from V and 7 bases from J, leaving 4 bases between. Looked up from germline, CDR1 is DFQATT and CDR2 is SNEGSKA (reference sequence). Written as DNA, the CDR3 is TGCAGTGCTAGTGAAAATTCACCCCTCCACTTT. Encoded protein: CSASENSPLHF.

In this sample, this clonotype turned up once. The chain carries TRBV28 and TRBJ1-5, with D unresolved. Germline-derived CDR1 and CDR2 are MDHEN and SYDVKM. Trimming left V 3 bases short and J 9 bases short, with 15 bases between. The CDR3 runs 14 residues. The CDR3 loop is CASSFPGNGRPQHF. The DNA for the CDR3 is TGTGCCAGCAGTTTCCCCGGGAACGGGAGGCCCCAGCATTTT.

The gene calls are TRBV19 and TRBJ2-7; TRBD1 aligns across 10 bases. CDR1 is LNHDA and CDR2 is SQIVND in the germline V gene (reference sequence). This CDR3 has 17 amino acids. The V segment lost 11 bases and the J segment 0 bases; nucleotides outside the gene matches: 16. The CDR3 DNA reads TGTGCCGTGTTTCTCGGGACAGGGGCGGTAGTCTCCTACGAGCAGTACTTC. The encoded protein is CAVFLGTGAVVSYEQYF.

This clonotype was recorded many times. The genes are TRBV20-1 and TRBJ1-5; maybe TRBD1 (6 bases). There are 15 residues in the CDR3. Germline loops: CDR1 DFQATT, CDR2 SNEGSKA (reference sequence). Trimming removed 3 bases from V and 0 bases from J, with 12 bases in between. DNA for the CDR3: TGCAGTGCTAGTAGACCACAGGGTAGCAATCAGCCCCAGCATTTT. Residues: CSASRPQGSNQPQHF.

This clonotype has more than one count but fewer than ten. The gene calls are TRBV4-3 and TRBJ1-5, with TRBD1 matching over 7 bases. Unmatched junction bases numbered 5, after V lost 4 bases and J lost 2 bases. The germline V gene has CDR1 LGHNA and CDR2 YSLEER. This CDR3 region has 15 residues. The CDR3 nucleotides are TGCGCCAGCAGCCTCTACAGGGGTGGCAATCAGCCCCAGCATTTT. Its protein is CASSLYRGGNQPQHF.

The gene calls are TRBV7-8 and TRBJ1-2; D gene ambiguous. The CDR3 consists of 15 residues. The V gene's germline CDR1 is SGHVS and CDR2 FQNEAQ. V was cut by 5 bases and J by 1 base, with 14 bases left in between. CDR3: CASSPYAGNNYGYTF. The CDR3 region has the DNA TGTGCCAGCAGCCCCTACGCCGGGAATAACTATGGCTACACCTTC.

V is TRBV27 and J is TRBJ2-2; TRBD1 might be the D (6 bases). CDR1 is MNHEY and CDR2 is SMNVEV in the germline V gene (reference sequence). CDR3 length: 17 residues. V was clipped by 1 base and J by 4 bases, with 16 bases between them. The CDR3, as DNA: TGTGCCAGCAGTTTATTTCAGGGGAGTGGGTTCACCGGGGAGCTGTTTTTT. Amino acid sequence: CASSLFQGSGFTGELFF.